This T cell receptor (beta chain) was sequenced in a study of shared clonotypes between healthy human individuals. The repertoire was sequenced with immunoSEQ multiplex PCR; TCRdb's copy has only in-frame clones and lacks some. The profile shows roughly 2.4 million clones, 95% of them singletons. Findings and limits, study-wide: In several donors, around 5% of naive CD4 clonotypes appeared in common. Investigators expected sequencing depth to affect clonotype sharing among donors.

Recent acute infections and vaccinations were absent in the healthy HIV-negative adult donors. CD4+ cells yielded CD45RA+ naive and CD45RA-negative memory subsets. The germline V gene has CDR1 LGHNT and CDR2 FRNRAP. Trimming shortened V by 0 bases and J by 6 bases, and 9 bases separated the two germline ends. The CDR3 sequence is 13 residues long. With regard to this clone: The target antigen is unknown.

The chain combines TRBV12-5 with TRBJ2-7; D is possibly TRBD1 (5 bases). Sequenced sample: naive CD4+ T cells sorted from blood. Stated subset: CD45RA+ positively selected. The receptor was isolated from a man younger than 30 in good health. The CDR3 loop reads CASGLVQGSEQYF. The DNA for the CDR3 is TGTGCTAGTGGTTTGGTTCAGGGCTCCGAGCAGTACTTC.